This T cell receptor (beta chain) originates from a study of shared clonotypes between healthy human individuals. In the study overall: A donor's plate count was three for CD4 naive and three for CD4 memory; CD8 naive had two and CD8 memory one.

This clone was seen only a few times. The antigen remains undetermined. Per the germline V gene, CDR1 is GTSNPN and CDR2 is SVGIG (reference sequence). The CDR3 length is 16 residues. With 3 bases removed from V and 4 bases from J, the gap between germline ends came to 22 bases. Clones were read by immunoSEQ multiplex PCR, and TCRdb kept only the in-frame ones, dropping some. The sample includes roughly 1,100,000 clones, about 75% of them seen just once. Study conclusions and caveats: Clonotypes that were shared across four donors made up approximately 5.1% of naive CD4 clonotypes. Specimens sampled were limited to blood, with tissue repertoires likely differing. Large sequencing depth failed to make sorted-subset sequencing complete, rarefaction showed.

The sequenced sample was memory CD4+ T cells sorted from blood. Described subset: CD45RA-negative fraction. The chain has TRBV30 and TRBJ2-7, with a weak D call TRBD2 (6 bases). The sequence was collected from a man between 18 and 35 years old in good health. CDR3 region: CAWRTPGLGAGYEQYF. The CDR3 DNA reads TGTGCCTGGAGGACACCGGGACTCGGGGCGGGATACGAGCAGTACTTC.